Described below is a single T cell receptor (beta chain) sequence and its context. The record originates from a study of T cell changes during pregnancy in multiple sclerosis. The table came from immunoSEQ multiplex PCR; TCRdb's copy has only in-frame clones and leaves some out. The sample holds under 85,000 clones, 90% seen once. Germline V gives CDR1 MNHNY, CDR2 SVGAGI (reference sequence). This CDR3 has 15 residues. The trim removed 3 bases at V and 0 bases at J, leaving 5 bases unmatched. Material: peripheral blood, obtained in the third trimester of pregnancy. This chain uses TRBV6-6 with TRBJ2-7; TRBD1 matches 7 bases. This TCR was recovered from a female donor with multiple sclerosis, enrolled in a pregnancy study. The DNA of the CDR3 is TGTGCCAGCAGTTATACAGGGGAGAGCTCCTACGAGCAGTACTTC. Translation: CASSYTGESSYEQYF.